This TCR beta chain comes out of a study of metastatic and nonmetastatic thyroid tumors. TCRdb re-called clones via MiXCR from the PCR reads. The repertoire holds 25,000 to 30,000 clones, with over 20% as singletons. V was shortened by 4 bases and J by 9 bases, with 12 bases between the two germline ends. Looked up from germline, CDR1 is KGHDR and CDR2 is SFDVKD. The length of the CDR3 is 13 residues. All patients were treatment-naive before thyroid surgery. This sequence joins TRBV24-1 and TRBJ2-1; D is ambiguous. Sequenced input: blood. The source of this sequence is a female donor with papillary thyroid cancer or a benign thyroid nodule (not recorded which). Some clones in this sample may be carry-over from other donors' samples. The CDR3 coding sequence is TGTGCCACCAGTGACCCCTGGACGAGTGAGCAGTTCTTC. Residues: CATSDPWTSEQFF.